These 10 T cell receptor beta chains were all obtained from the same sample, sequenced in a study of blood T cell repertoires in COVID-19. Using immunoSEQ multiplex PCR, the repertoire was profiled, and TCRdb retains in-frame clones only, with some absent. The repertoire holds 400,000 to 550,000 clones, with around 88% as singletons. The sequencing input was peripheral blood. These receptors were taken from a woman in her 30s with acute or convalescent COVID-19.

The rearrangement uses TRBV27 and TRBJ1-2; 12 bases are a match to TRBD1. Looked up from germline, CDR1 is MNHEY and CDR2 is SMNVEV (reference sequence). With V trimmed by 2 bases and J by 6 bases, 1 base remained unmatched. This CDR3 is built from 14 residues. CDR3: CASSLGTGGDGYTF. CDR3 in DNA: TGTGCCAGCAGTTTAGGGACAGGGGGCGATGGCTACACCTTC.

The DNA of the CDR3 is TGTGCCATAGGCCGGGAAGAGACCCAGTACTTC. Its protein is CAIGREETQYF. V is TRBV10-3 and J is TRBJ2-5; D unresolved. The CDR3 is 11 residues long. V gave up 9 bases and J gave up 3 bases, with 8 bases separating them. Germline values: CDR1 ENHRY, CDR2 SYGVKD.

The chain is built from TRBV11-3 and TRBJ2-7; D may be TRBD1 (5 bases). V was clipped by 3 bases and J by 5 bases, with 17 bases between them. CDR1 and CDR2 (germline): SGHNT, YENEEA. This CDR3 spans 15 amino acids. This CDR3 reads CASSLRSGARNEQYF. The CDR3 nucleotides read TGTGCCAGCAGCTTGAGATCTGGGGCTCGGAACGAGCAGTACTTC.

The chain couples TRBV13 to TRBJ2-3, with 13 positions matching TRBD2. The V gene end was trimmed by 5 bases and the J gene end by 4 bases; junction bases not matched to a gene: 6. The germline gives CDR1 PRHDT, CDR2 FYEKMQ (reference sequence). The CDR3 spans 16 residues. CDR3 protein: CASSTSGGASSDTQYF. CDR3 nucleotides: TGTGCCAGCAGCACTAGCGGGGGGGCCAGCTCAGATACGCAGTATTTT.

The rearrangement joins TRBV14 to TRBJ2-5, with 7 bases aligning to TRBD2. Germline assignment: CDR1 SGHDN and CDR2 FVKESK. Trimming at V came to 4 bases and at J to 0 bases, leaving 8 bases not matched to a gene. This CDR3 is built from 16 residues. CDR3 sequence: CASSRRREGYQETQYF. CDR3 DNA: TGTGCCAGCAGCCGCCGCAGGGAGGGCTACCAAGAGACCCAGTACTTC.

This chain's CDR3 is CRVADQETQYF. The CDR3 nucleotides are TGCAGGGTAGCGGACCAAGAGACCCAGTACTTC. The genes are TRBV20-1 and TRBJ2-5; maybe TRBD2 (6 bases). Germline values: CDR1 DFQATT, CDR2 SNEGSKA (reference sequence). CDR3 length equals 11 residues.

The CDR3 here is CASSLRTGGGDEQFF. CDR3 sequence (DNA): TGTGCCAGCAGCTTAAGGACAGGGGGCGGCGATGAGCAGTTCTTC. This sequence joins TRBV7-3 and TRBJ2-1; TRBD1 aligns across 11 bases. In germline, CDR1 is SGHTA, CDR2 FQGTGA. V shed 1 base, J shed 8 bases, and the junction held 4 bases outside the gene matches. The CDR3 runs to 15 residues.

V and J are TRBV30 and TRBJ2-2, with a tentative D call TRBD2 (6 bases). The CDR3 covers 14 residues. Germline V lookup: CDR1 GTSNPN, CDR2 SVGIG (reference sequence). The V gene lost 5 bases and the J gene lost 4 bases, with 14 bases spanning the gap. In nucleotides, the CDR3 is TGTGCCTGGGAACACAGGAGGGGCACCGGGGAGCTGTTTTTT. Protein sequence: CAWEHRRGTGELFF. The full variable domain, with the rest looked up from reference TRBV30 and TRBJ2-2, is SQTIHQWPATLVQPVGSPLSLECTVEGTSNPNLYWYRQAAGRGLQLLFYSVGIGQISSEVPQNLSASRPQDRQFILSSKKLLLSDSGFYLCAWEHRRGTGELFFGEGSRLTVL.

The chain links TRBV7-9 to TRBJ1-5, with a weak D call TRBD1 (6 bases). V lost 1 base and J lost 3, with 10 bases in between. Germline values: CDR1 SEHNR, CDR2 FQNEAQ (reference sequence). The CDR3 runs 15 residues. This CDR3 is CASSLGQGINQPQHF. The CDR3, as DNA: TGTGCCAGCAGCTTAGGGCAGGGGATCAATCAGCCCCAGCATTTT.

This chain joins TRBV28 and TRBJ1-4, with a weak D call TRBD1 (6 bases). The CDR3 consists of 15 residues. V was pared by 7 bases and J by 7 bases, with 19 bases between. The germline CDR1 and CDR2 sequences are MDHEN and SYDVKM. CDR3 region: CASTPVGGVGEKLFF. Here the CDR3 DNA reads TGTGCCAGCACCCCGGTAGGGGGGGTAGGTGAAAAACTGTTTTTT. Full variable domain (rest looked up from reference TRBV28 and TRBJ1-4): DVKVTQSSRYLVKRTGEKVFLECVQDMDHENMFWYRQDPGLGLRLIYFSYDVKMKEKGDIPEGYSVSREKKERFSLILESASTNQTSMYLCASTPVGGVGEKLFFGSGTQLSVL.